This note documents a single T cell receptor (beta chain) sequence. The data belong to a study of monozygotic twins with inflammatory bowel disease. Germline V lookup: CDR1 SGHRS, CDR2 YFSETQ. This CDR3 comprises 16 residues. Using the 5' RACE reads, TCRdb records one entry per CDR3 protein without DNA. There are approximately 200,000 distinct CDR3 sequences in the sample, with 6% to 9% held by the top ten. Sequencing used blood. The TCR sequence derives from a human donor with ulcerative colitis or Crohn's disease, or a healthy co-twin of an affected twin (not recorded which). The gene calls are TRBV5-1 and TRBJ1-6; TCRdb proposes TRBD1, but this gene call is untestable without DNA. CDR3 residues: CASSSRTNSYNSPLHF.